This TCR beta chain was recorded in a study of blood T cell repertoires in COVID-19. Across the whole study: Collection of acute and convalescent COVID-19 samples took place in the United States, Italy and Spain. PBMCs, B-cell-depleted T cells, or T cells were the source of the cDNA or gDNA that made up the material.

Sequencing was performed with immunoSEQ multiplex PCR; in TCRdb, only in-frame clones are kept and a portion is missing. Among under 95,000 clones, around 79% were seen once, and the ten largest hold 5% to 6%. Sample: peripheral blood. The origin of this receptor is a man aged 50-60 years with active or convalescent COVID-19.

The CDR3 here is CASSPQGREKLFF. DNA for the CDR3: TGTGCCAGCAGCCCTCAGGGGAGAGAAAAACTGTTTTTT. The chain has TRBV12-3 or TRBV12-4 and TRBJ1-4, with D tentatively TRBD1 (6 bases). Trimming left V 6 bases short and J 8 bases short, with 13 bases between. This CDR3 comprises 13 residues.